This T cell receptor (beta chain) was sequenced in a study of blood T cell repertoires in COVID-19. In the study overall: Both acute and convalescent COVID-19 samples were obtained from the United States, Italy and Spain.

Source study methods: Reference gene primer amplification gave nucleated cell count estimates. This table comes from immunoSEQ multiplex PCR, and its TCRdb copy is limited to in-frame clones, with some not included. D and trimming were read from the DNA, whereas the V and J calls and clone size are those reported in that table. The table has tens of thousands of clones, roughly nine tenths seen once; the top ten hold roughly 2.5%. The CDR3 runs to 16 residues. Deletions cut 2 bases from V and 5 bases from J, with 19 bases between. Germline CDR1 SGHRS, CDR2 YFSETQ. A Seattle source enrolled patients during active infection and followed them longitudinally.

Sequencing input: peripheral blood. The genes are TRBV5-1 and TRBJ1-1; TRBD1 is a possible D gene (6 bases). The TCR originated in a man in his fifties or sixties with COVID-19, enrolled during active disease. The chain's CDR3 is CASSFQPTGLGTEAFF. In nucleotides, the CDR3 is TGCGCCAGCAGCTTCCAACCAACAGGGCTGGGGACTGAAGCTTTCTTT.